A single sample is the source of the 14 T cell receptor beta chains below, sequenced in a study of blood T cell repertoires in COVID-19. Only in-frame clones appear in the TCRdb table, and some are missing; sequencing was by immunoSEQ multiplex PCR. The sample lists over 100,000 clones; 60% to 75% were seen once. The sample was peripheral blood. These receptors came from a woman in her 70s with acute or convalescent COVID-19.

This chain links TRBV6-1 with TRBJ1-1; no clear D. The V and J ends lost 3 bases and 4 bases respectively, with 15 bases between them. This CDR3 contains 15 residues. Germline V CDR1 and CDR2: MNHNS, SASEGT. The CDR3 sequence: CASSESPQLFTEAFF. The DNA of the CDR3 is TGTGCCAGCAGTGAGTCACCCCAACTGTTCACTGAAGCTTTCTTT.

CDR3 residues: CAISESTGKKTSGYGYTF. In DNA, the CDR3 is TGTGCCATCAGTGAGTCAACAGGGAAGAAGACCAGTGGGTATGGCTACACCTTC. J is TRBJ1-2 and V is TRBV10-3; D might be TRBD1 (6 bases). Between the trimmed V and J ends, which lost 0 bases and 5 bases, there was a span of 22 bases. The germline V gene has CDR1 ENHRY and CDR2 SYGVKD. This CDR3 has 18 amino acids.

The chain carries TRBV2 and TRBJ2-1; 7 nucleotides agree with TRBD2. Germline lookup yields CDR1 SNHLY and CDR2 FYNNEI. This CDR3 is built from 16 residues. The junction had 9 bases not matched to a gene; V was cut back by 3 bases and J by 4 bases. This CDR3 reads CASSDNMGGVYNEQFF. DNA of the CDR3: TGTGCCAGCAGTGATAATATGGGGGGGGTTTACAATGAGCAGTTCTTC.

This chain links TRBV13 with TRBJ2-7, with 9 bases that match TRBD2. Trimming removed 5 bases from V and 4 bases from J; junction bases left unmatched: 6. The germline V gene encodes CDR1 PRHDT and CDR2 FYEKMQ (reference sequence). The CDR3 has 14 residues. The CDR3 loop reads CASSRGRVSYEQYF. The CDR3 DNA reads TGTGCCAGCAGCCGCGGGAGGGTCAGTTACGAGCAGTACTTC. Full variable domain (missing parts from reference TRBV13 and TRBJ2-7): AAGVIQSPRHLIKEKRETATLKCYPIPRHDTVYWYQQGPGQDPQFLISFYEKMQSDKGSIPDRFSAQQFSDYHSELNMSSLELGDSALYFCASSRGRVSYEQYFGPGTRLTVT.

The CDR3 sequence is CASSLRASSGASYNEQFF. In DNA, the CDR3 is TGTGCCAGCAGCTTGCGGGCGTCTAGCGGAGCCTCCTACAATGAGCAGTTCTTC. The chain joins TRBV7-6 to TRBJ2-1; 7 nucleotides align to TRBD2. Germline V gene data show CDR1 as SGHVS and CDR2 as FNYEAQ. V shed 3 bases, J shed 0 bases, and the junction held 11 bases outside the gene matches. This CDR3 is built from 18 residues.

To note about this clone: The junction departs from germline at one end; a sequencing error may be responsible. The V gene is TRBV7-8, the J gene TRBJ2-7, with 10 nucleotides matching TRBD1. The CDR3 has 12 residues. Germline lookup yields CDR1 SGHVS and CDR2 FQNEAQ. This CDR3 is CASSRGTGVLEF. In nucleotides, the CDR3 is TGTGCCAGCAGCCGCGGGACAGGGGTATTAGAGTTC.

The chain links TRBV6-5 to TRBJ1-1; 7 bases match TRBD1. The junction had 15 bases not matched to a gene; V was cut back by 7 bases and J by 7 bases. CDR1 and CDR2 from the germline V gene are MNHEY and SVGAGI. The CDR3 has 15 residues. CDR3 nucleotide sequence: TGTGCCAGCAAAAGGGGCGAGACAGGGAAAAATGAAGCTTTCTTT. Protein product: CASKRGETGKNEAFF.

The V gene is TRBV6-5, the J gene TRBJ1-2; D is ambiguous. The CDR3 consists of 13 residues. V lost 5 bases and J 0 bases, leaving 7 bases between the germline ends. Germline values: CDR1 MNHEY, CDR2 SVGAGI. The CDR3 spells CASSLTSNYGYTF. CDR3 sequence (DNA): TGTGCCAGCAGTCTGACATCTAACTATGGCTACACCTTC.

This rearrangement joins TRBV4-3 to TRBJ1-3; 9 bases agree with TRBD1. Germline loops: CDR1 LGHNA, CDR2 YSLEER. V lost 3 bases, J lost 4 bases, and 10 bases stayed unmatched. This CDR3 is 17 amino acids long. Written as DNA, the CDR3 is TGCGCCAGCAGCCACCGTACTTCCGGGACAGGGGGAAACACCATATATTTT. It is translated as CASSHRTSGTGGNTIYF.

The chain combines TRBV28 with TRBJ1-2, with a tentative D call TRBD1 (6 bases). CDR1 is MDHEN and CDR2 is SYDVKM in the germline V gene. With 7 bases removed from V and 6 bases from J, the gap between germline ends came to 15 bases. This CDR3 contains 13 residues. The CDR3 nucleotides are TGTGCCAGCAATGAGGACAGCGGAGATGGCTACACCTTC. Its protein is CASNEDSGDGYTF.

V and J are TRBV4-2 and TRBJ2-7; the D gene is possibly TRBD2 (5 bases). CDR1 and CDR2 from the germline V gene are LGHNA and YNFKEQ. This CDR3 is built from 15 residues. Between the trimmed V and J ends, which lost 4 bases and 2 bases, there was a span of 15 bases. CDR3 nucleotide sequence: TGTGCCAGCAGCCTCGTAGCCGGAGGAACCTACGAGCAGTACTTC. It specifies CASSLVAGGTYEQYF.

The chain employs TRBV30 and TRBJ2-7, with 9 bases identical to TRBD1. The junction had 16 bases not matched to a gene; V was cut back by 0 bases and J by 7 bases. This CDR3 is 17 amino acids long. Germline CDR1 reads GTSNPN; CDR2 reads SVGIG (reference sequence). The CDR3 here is CAWSVHWVNRGRGEQYF. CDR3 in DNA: TGTGCCTGGAGTGTACATTGGGTCAACAGGGGGCGAGGTGAGCAGTACTTC.

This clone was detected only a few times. The CDR3 loop reads CASGQTMNTEAFF. CDR3 nucleotides: TGTGCCAGTGGACAGACTATGAACACTGAAGCTTTCTTT. The chain uses TRBV19 and TRBJ1-1; D might be TRBD1 (6 bases). Between the trimmed V and J ends, which lost 8 bases and 0 bases, there was a span of 10 bases. The CDR3 extends over 13 amino acids. Germline CDR1 is LNHDA and CDR2 is SQIVND (reference sequence).

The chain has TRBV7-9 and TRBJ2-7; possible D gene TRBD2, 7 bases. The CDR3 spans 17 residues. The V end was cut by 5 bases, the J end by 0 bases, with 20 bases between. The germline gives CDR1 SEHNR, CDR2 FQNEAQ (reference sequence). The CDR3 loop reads CASSPGGQRSYSYEQYF. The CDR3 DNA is TGTGCCAGCAGCCCCGGGGGGCAGCGATCCTACTCCTACGAGCAGTACTTC.